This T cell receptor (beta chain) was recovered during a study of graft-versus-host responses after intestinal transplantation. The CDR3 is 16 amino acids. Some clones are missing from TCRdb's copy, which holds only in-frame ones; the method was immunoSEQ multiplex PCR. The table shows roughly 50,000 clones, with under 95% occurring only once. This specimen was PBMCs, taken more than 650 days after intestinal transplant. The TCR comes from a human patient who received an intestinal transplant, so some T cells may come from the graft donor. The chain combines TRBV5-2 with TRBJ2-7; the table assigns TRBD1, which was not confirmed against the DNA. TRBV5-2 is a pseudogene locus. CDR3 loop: CASSPGGQARSYEQYF. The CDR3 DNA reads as TGCGCCAGCAGCCCCGGGGGACAGGCGCGCTCCTACGAGCAGTACTTC.